The next 8 T cell receptor beta chains were all read from a single sample in a study of T-cell reconstitution after alpha-beta-depleted transplantation in children. During its preparation, the TCRbeta library received unique molecular identifiers. TCRdb processed the PCR reads anew with MiXCR; each CDR3 protein has one entry. The sample lists about 580,000 distinct CDR3 sequences; around 23% were seen once. The material was PBMCs, mostly from graft donor cells, obtained 360 days after TCRalphabeta/CD19-depleted stem cell transplant. The receptors derive from a boy under two years old who had a stem cell transplant for acute myeloid leukemia, so the T cells may come from the graft donor.

This clonotype showed up many times. The V call is TRBV29-1, the J call TRBJ2-5; D is unclear. Per the germline V gene, CDR1 is SQVTM and CDR2 is ANQGSEA. With 7 bases removed from V and 1 base from J, the gap between germline ends came to 7 bases. The CDR3 sequence is 11 residues long. The CDR3 DNA follows: TGCAGCGGGGCAGCCCAAGAGACCCAGTACTTC. Translated, it gives CSGAAQETQYF.

This clonotype is a singleton in its sample. The chain combines TRBV7-3 with TRBJ2-1; D gene uncertain. The CDR3 contains 16 residues. V lost 1 base and J lost 2, with 12 bases in between. Per the germline V gene, CDR1 is SGHTA and CDR2 is FQGTGA. In DNA, the CDR3 is TGTGCCAGCAGCTTAAGCCATCAATCTGCCTACAATGAGCAGTTCTTC. Protein product: CASSLSHQSAYNEQFF.

A word on this clonotype: A read error may produce the germline difference seen at one junction end. J is TRBJ2-5 and V is TRBV7-8; D is possibly TRBD1 (5 bases). This CDR3 is built from 16 residues. CDR1 SGHVS and CDR2 FQNEAQ come from the germline V gene. CDR3 in amino acids: CACSLLASRGQETQYF. CDR3 nucleotides: TGTGCCTGCAGCTTATTGGCTAGTAGGGGCCAAGAGACCCAGTACTTC.

Only a few counts were recorded for this clonotype. The chain employs TRBV6-5 and TRBJ1-5, with D hard to call. The CDR3 is 14 amino acids. Deletions cut 2 bases from V and 6 bases from J, with 11 bases between. Germline loops: CDR1 MNHEY, CDR2 SVGAGI. CDR3 coding DNA: TGTGCCAGCAGTTACCGCCGAGATGTTCAGCCCCAGCATTTT. Translating gives CASSYRRDVQPQHF.

This clonotype was recorded a few times. The chain is built from TRBV20-1 and TRBJ2-3; the match to TRBD2 covers 9 bases. This CDR3 has 16 amino acids. Germline V gene lookup returns CDR1 DFQATT and CDR2 SNEGSKA (reference sequence). Trimming removed 5 bases from V and 2 bases from J; junction bases left unmatched: 11. CDR3 amino acids: CSAGGLAGRSTDTQYF. CDR3 coding DNA: TGCAGTGCTGGGGGTCTAGCGGGGCGATCCACAGATACGCAGTATTTT.

This chain joins TRBV9 and TRBJ2-7, with D perhaps matching TRBD1 or TRBD2 (5 bases each). This CDR3 is 15 amino acids long. Germline-derived CDR1 and CDR2 are SGDLS and YYNGEE. V lost 0 bases to trimming and J lost 1 base, with 11 bases between them. CDR3: CASSVGWDQSYEQYF. The CDR3 nucleotides are TGTGCCAGCAGCGTAGGGTGGGACCAGTCCTACGAGCAGTACTTC. Complete variable domain (other parts from reference TRBV9 and TRBJ2-7): DSGVTQTPKHLITATGQRVTLRCSPRSGDLSVYWYQQSLDQGLQFLIQYYNGEERAKGNILERFSAQQFPDLHSELNLSSLELGDSALYFCASSVGWDQSYEQYFGPGTRLTVT.

The chain carries TRBV6-6 and TRBJ1-2; 9 nucleotides agree with TRBD1. The length of the CDR3 is 13 residues. Trimming at V came to 0 bases and at J to 10 bases, leaving 3 bases not matched to a gene. Germline values: CDR1 MNHNY, CDR2 SVGAGI (reference sequence). The DNA for the CDR3 is TGTGCCAGCAGTTACTCGGGACAGGGAGACTACACCTTC. This translates into CASSYSGQGDYTF.

V is TRBV10-2 and J is TRBJ1-2; 9 positions match TRBD1. Germline loops: CDR1 WSHSY, CDR2 SAAADI. V lost 7 bases to trimming and J lost 2 bases; unmatched junction nucleotides: 5. The CDR3 loop spans 14 amino acids. DNA of the CDR3: TGCGCCAGCAATCTACAGGGGGCGAACTATGGCTACACCTTC. Amino acids: CASNLQGANYGYTF.